Below are 28 T cell receptor beta chains sequenced from a single sample in a study of shared clonotypes between healthy human individuals. The repertoire was sequenced with immunoSEQ multiplex PCR; TCRdb's copy has only in-frame clones and lacks some. The sample yields some 2 million clones, about 95% seen once. As defined, naive CD8 cells were CD45RO-negative and positively selected for CCR7, with terminally differentiated effector memory CD45RA+ cells excluded. The sequenced material came from naive CD8+ T cells sorted from blood. These receptors came from a young man in good health.

The rearrangement joins TRBV6-1 to TRBJ2-7, with a possible D match to TRBD1 (6 bases). Trimming left V 7 bases short and J 0 bases short, with 16 bases between. The CDR3 loop spans 15 amino acids. Germline values: CDR1 MNHNS, CDR2 SASEGT. The CDR3 is CASTLWTESSYEQYF. CDR3 DNA: TGTGCCAGCACCCTCTGGACAGAGAGCTCCTACGAGCAGTACTTC.

Of note for this clone: This sample also contains other DNA sequences that code for the same CDR3. The V gene is TRBV27, the J gene TRBJ1-1; tentatively, D is TRBD1 (5 bases). The CDR3 contains 13 residues. V was shortened by 0 bases and J by 4 bases, with 6 bases between the two germline ends. Germline CDR1 MNHEY, CDR2 SMNVEV (reference sequence). The CDR3 region is CASSLSGGTEAFF. In DNA form, the CDR3 reads TGTGCCAGCAGTTTATCGGGGGGCACTGAAGCTTTCTTT.

Comments on this clone: The junction does not match germline at one end; this may be a read error. The V gene is TRBV9, the J gene TRBJ1-3, with TRBD1 matching 7 bases. The CDR3 totals 15 residues. Germline lookup yields CDR1 SGDLS and CDR2 YYNGEE. In DNA form, the CDR3 reads TGTGCCGGCAGCCGAACCGACAGGGTGGGGAACACCATATATTTT. It yields the protein CAGSRTDRVGNTIYF.

The J gene is TRBJ2-3, the V gene TRBV6-1; 9 bases agree with TRBD2. The germline V gene encodes CDR1 MNHNS and CDR2 SASEGT. CDR3 length: 17 amino acids. After removal of 3 bases from V and 0 bases from J, the junction contained 7 bases not matched to a gene. The CDR3 spells CASSDPTSGASTDTQYF. The DNA for the CDR3 is TGTGCCAGCAGTGACCCGACTAGCGGAGCTAGCACAGATACGCAGTATTTT.

This chain uses TRBV7-9 with TRBJ2-7; the D gene could be TRBD1 or TRBD2 (6 bases each). The CDR3 extends over 14 amino acids. V was pared by 2 bases and J by 5 bases, with 13 bases between. CDR1 is SEHNR and CDR2 is FQNEAQ in the germline V gene (reference sequence). The CDR3, as DNA: TGTGCCAGCAGCTTACCACTCGGGGGCGACGAGCAGTACTTC. Amino acid sequence: CASSLPLGGDEQYF.

In its sample, this clone was seen once. This chain uses TRBV7-9 with TRBJ1-4; D unresolved. CDR1 and CDR2 from the germline V gene are SEHNR and FQNEAQ (reference sequence). V lost 5 bases to trimming and J lost 5 bases, with 21 bases between them. The CDR3 covers 17 residues. CDR3 region: CASSTAAEGRLNEKLFF. The CDR3 DNA follows: TGTGCCAGCAGCACCGCCGCCGAGGGCAGATTGAATGAAAAACTGTTTTTT.

This chain uses TRBV10-3 with TRBJ1-2; 7 positions match TRBD1. Germline V gene sequence: CDR1 ENHRY, CDR2 SYGVKD. This CDR3 is built from 15 residues. Germline trimming cut 4 bases from V and 0 bases from J; bases unmatched to any gene: 5. This CDR3 is CAISVGRGSNYGYTF. The CDR3 coding sequence is TGTGCCATCAGTGTAGGCAGGGGGTCTAACTATGGCTACACCTTC.

The rearrangement joins TRBV2 to TRBJ2-3, with D unresolved. Germline V gene lookup returns CDR1 SNHLY and CDR2 FYNNEI. This CDR3 is 13 amino acids long. With 1 base removed from V and 4 bases from J, the gap between germline ends came to 6 bases. CDR3 in DNA: TGTGCCAGCAGTGAAGGGTCGCCAGATACGCAGTATTTT. This encodes CASSEGSPDTQYF.

CDR3 DNA sequence: TGTGCCAGCAGACTTAACCCGAACACGAACACTGAAGCTTTCTTT. Encoded protein: CASRLNPNTNTEAFF. This chain uses TRBV6-5 with TRBJ1-1; D gene ambiguous. Looked up from germline, CDR1 is MNHEY and CDR2 is SVGAGI. CDR3 length: 15 amino acids. With 6 bases removed from V and 1 base from J, the gap between germline ends came to 15 bases.

The chain is built from TRBV6-6 and TRBJ2-5; 9 positions agree with TRBD2. Germline CDR1 and CDR2: MNHNY and SVGAGI (reference sequence). Trimming cost V 4 bases and J 5 bases; bases outside gene matches: 5. The CDR3 length is 14 residues. The CDR3: CASSLAGVIETQYF. The DNA of the CDR3 is TGTGCCAGCAGTTTAGCGGGGGTTATCGAGACCCAGTACTTC.

The rearrangement joins TRBV28 to TRBJ2-5, with 9 bases that match TRBD1. The CDR3 sequence is 15 residues long. V lost 4 bases to trimming and J lost 4 bases; unmatched junction nucleotides: 7. The germline CDR1 and CDR2 sequences are MDHEN and SYDVKM. As DNA, the CDR3 is TGTGCCAGCAGTTACTACTACAGGGGGCGAGAGACCCAGTACTTC. It codes for CASSYYYRGRETQYF.

The V call is TRBV2, the J call TRBJ2-3; 9 nucleotides align to TRBD2. The CDR3 has 17 residues. The germline V gene encodes CDR1 SNHLY and CDR2 FYNNEI. Trimming cost V 9 bases and J 2 bases; bases outside gene matches: 15. The DNA of the CDR3 is TGTGCCAGTGGTACGCAGCGGGAGGCGTCCTTCACAGATACGCAGTATTTT. Protein product: CASGTQREASFTDTQYF.

The rearrangement uses TRBV9 and TRBJ1-1; no clear D gene. V dropped 4 bases and J dropped 4 bases, with 14 bases sitting between them. Germline V gene sequence: CDR1 SGDLS, CDR2 YYNGEE. There are 14 residues in the CDR3. The CDR3 DNA reads as TGTGCCAGCAGCCGCCCCTCCGCGGGCACTGAAGCTTTCTTT. Translated, it gives CASSRPSAGTEAFF. The entire variable domain, with the rest obtained from reference TRBV9 and TRBJ1-1, is as follows: DSGVTQTPKHLITATGQRVTLRCSPRSGDLSVYWYQQSLDQGLQFLIQYYNGEERAKGNILERFSAQQFPDLHSELNLSSLELGDSALYFCASSRPSAGTEAFFGQGTRLTVV.

V gene TRBV7-8 combines with J gene TRBJ2-5; D not resolved. The CDR3 is 14 residues long. V lost 8 bases and J lost 2, with 15 bases in between. The germline V gene encodes CDR1 SGHVS and CDR2 FQNEAQ. CDR3 sequence reads: CASATPPNQETQYF. CDR3 bases: TGTGCCAGCGCCACCCCCCCAAATCAAGAGACCCAGTACTTC.

The gene calls are TRBV9 and TRBJ2-1; 14 nucleotides agree with TRBD2. This CDR3 spans 16 amino acids. The trim removed 3 bases at V and 7 bases at J, leaving 6 bases unmatched. In germline, CDR1 is SGDLS, CDR2 YYNGEE. Written as DNA, the CDR3 is TGTGCCAGCAGCGCAACCGGGACTAGCGGGAGTAATGAGCAGTTCTTC. As protein: CASSATGTSGSNEQFF. Complete variable domain (other parts from reference TRBV9 and TRBJ2-1): DSGVTQTPKHLITATGQRVTLRCSPRSGDLSVYWYQQSLDQGLQFLIQYYNGEERAKGNILERFSAQQFPDLHSELNLSSLELGDSALYFCASSATGTSGSNEQFFGPGTRLTVL.

As to this clone: Other nucleotide sequences from this sample produce the same CDR3. The CDR3 bases are TGTGCCACCAGCAGAGCGGGTGACTATGGCTACACCTTC. Translating gives CATSRAGDYGYTF. This sequence joins TRBV15 and TRBJ1-2, with D uncertain. The CDR3 is 13 residues long. Germline lookup yields CDR1 LNHNV and CDR2 YYDKDF (reference sequence). Trimming shortened V by 1 base and J by 3 bases, and 6 bases separated the two germline ends.

The rearrangement joins TRBV29-1 to TRBJ1-5; 10 bases match TRBD1. This CDR3 is built from 14 residues. Germline V gives CDR1 SQVTM, CDR2 ANQGSEA. The V segment lost 5 bases and the J segment 6 bases; nucleotides outside the gene matches: 7. The CDR3 nucleotides read TGCAGCGTTTCCCTGACAGGGGGCACTCAGCCCCAGCATTTT. Encoded protein: CSVSLTGGTQPQHF. The whole variable domain, filled in from reference TRBV29-1 and TRBJ1-5, reads SAVISQKPSRDICQRGTSLTIQCQVDSQVTMMFWYRQQPGQSLTLIATANQGSEATYESGFVIDKFPISRPNLTFSTLTVSNMSPEDSSIYLCSVSLTGGTQPQHFGDGTRLSIL.

CDR3 DNA sequence: TGTGCCAGCAGCCCTAGCCAGGGGGGAGTTGTGACTGAAGCTTTCTTT. Amino acid sequence: CASSPSQGGVVTEAFF. The rearrangement joins TRBV28 to TRBJ1-1; 7 bases are a match to TRBD1. There are 16 residues in the CDR3. Germline assignment: CDR1 MDHEN and CDR2 SYDVKM. V lost 6 bases to trimming and J lost 5 bases; unmatched junction nucleotides: 15.

This clone occurred once. This chain links TRBV20-1 with TRBJ1-1; D gene ambiguous. The V end was cut by 3 bases, the J end by 7 bases, with 9 bases between. The CDR3 totals 11 residues. Germline V lookup: CDR1 DFQATT, CDR2 SNEGSKA (reference sequence). The CDR3 here is CSARDHFEAFF. CDR3 DNA sequence: TGCAGTGCTAGGGACCACTTTGAAGCTTTCTTT.

The chain uses TRBV6-5 and TRBJ1-1, with D possibly matching TRBD1 (5 bases). Germline CDR1 MNHEY, CDR2 SVGAGI. Between the trimmed V and J ends, which lost 4 bases and 3 bases, there was a span of 12 bases. The CDR3 is made up of 14 amino acids. CDR3 amino acids: CASSSRGGDTEAFF. The CDR3 coding sequence is TGTGCCAGCAGTTCCCGGGGGGGGGACACTGAAGCTTTCTTT.

The chain joins TRBV18 to TRBJ2-2; 7 positions agree with TRBD2. The CDR3 consists of 16 residues. Germline CDR1 KGHSH, CDR2 LQKENI. J gave up 3 bases and V 3 bases, and 7 bases lay outside the gene matches. CDR3 bases: TGTGCCAGCTCACCCGAAGCGGGAATCTACACCGGGGAGCTGTTTTTT. This translates into CASSPEAGIYTGELFF.

In this sample, this clone turned up once. The rearrangement joins TRBV18 to TRBJ2-5, with 7 bases identical to TRBD1. CDR1 and CDR2 (germline): KGHSH, LQKENI. Germline trimming cut 4 bases from V and 3 bases from J; bases unmatched to any gene: 5. The CDR3 covers 14 residues. CDR3 nucleotides: TGTGCCAGCTCACGCCGGGACAGAGAAGAGACCCAGTACTTC. Its protein is CASSRRDREETQYF.

The chain carries TRBV4-1 and TRBJ2-3; maybe TRBD2 (5 bases). The ends were cut back, 0 bases at V and 6 bases at J, with 13 bases in the middle. CDR1 and CDR2 (germline): MGHRA, YSYEKL. The CDR3 sequence is 15 residues long. CDR3 in DNA: TGCGCCAGCAGCCAAGATTCGGGGAACGGGGATACGCAGTATTTT. It is translated as CASSQDSGNGDTQYF.

This chain links TRBV29-1 with TRBJ1-2, with D maybe TRBD1 (5 bases). V was shortened by 4 bases and J by 4 bases, with 10 bases between the two germline ends. This CDR3 comprises 12 residues. The germline V gene has CDR1 SQVTM and CDR2 ANQGSEA. The CDR3, as DNA: TGCAGCGTTGTAGCAGGGACCTATGGCTACACCTTC. Protein: CSVVAGTYGYTF.

The chain has TRBV5-1 and TRBJ2-7; 8 bases line up with TRBD1. CDR3 length: 15 amino acids. V gave up 3 bases and J gave up 2 bases; unmatched junction bases: 7. Germline V gene data show CDR1 as SGHRS and CDR2 as YFSETQ. In nucleotides, the CDR3 is TGCGCCAGCAGCTCCAGAGGACAGGGAACCTACGAGCAGTACTTC. It encodes CASSSRGQGTYEQYF.

V usage is TRBV27 and J usage is TRBJ2-7; no reliable D call. Trimming cost V 6 bases and J 0 bases, with 9 bases left between them. Germline V gene data show CDR1 as MNHEY and CDR2 as SMNVEV (reference sequence). CDR3 size: 13 residues. Written as DNA, the CDR3 is TGTGCCAGCAGGCCCACCCACTCCTACGAGCAGTACTTC. The encoded protein is CASRPTHSYEQYF.

The chain is built from TRBV7-2 and TRBJ2-7; 11 bases align to TRBD2. J gave up 4 bases and V 6 bases, and 5 bases lay outside the gene matches. This CDR3 has 14 residues. Germline V lookup: CDR1 SGHTA, CDR2 FQGNSA. CDR3 bases: TGTGCCAGCAGTGATAGCGGGAGGGTGTACGAGCAGTACTTC. Encoded protein: CASSDSGRVYEQYF.

The rearrangement joins TRBV28 to TRBJ2-3; the D call may be TRBD1 or TRBD2 (5 bases each). CDR1 is MDHEN and CDR2 is SYDVKM in the germline V gene. The length of the CDR3 is 14 residues. V gave up 5 bases and J gave up 5 bases, with 14 bases separating them. CDR3 bases: TGTGCCAGCAGTATTGGGACCGACTTAGATACGCAGTATTTT. As protein: CASSIGTDLDTQYF.